This T cell receptor (beta chain) stems from a study of cytomegalovirus exposure and HLA in healthy donors. Regarding the study as a whole: Later analysis identified a missense DCLRE1C variant that was linked to TCR beta V- and J-gene trimming. Researchers reported that a few CMV-associated chains were confirmed in vitro as CMV antigen-specific. The majority of CMV-associated TCR beta chains were reported as apparently HLA-restricted in a later analysis.

CDR1 LNHDA and CDR2 SQIVND come from the germline V gene (reference sequence). The CDR3 is 17 residues long. The trim removed 4 bases at V and 3 bases at J, leaving 13 bases unmatched. About this clone: The antigen is unknown.

Researchers ran the PCR with 60 Vbeta and 13 Jbeta primers. The method was immunoSEQ multiplex PCR; TCRdb's version includes in-frame clones alone and lacks a portion of them. The table includes under 300,000 clones, roughly four fifths detected once. Sequencing was done on a sample of PBMCs. The genes are TRBV19 and TRBJ1-2; 8 positions agree with TRBD1. The sequence came from a middle-aged woman in good health and CMV-seropositive. CDR3 in DNA: TGTGCCAGTAGTACTCGCCCCGGACAGGGTTCGGACTATGGCTACACCTTC. Translating gives CASSTRPGQGSDYGYTF.